This TCR beta chain was captured by sequencing in a study of T cell repertoires in cytomegalovirus infection. Study information: Carrying CMV and the relevant HLA type showed in public TCR beta signatures.

TCRdb independently ran MiXCR on the reads; one entry per CDR3 protein. The sample has roughly 500,000 distinct CDR3 sequences, under 55% seen once. Note on this clonotype: Its target is not known.

General study findings and limits: It was HLA-C-restricted CMV-specific TCR beta clonotypes that dominated the response ex vivo.

The sequencing here drew on cultured PBMCs, taken from culture after CMV antigen stimulation. The receptor comes from a human donor in good health (CMV status not recorded). Some clones in this sample may be carry-over from other donors' samples.

In DNA, the CDR3 is TGTGCCAGCAGCTTGGAAACTAGCGGCACAGATACGCAGTATTTT. This gives the protein CASSLETSGTDTQYF. V and J are TRBV13 and TRBJ2-3, with 7 bases identical to TRBD2. The germline V gene encodes CDR1 PRHDT and CDR2 FYEKMQ (reference sequence). The CDR3 is made up of 15 amino acids. Losses at the gene ends were 3 bases for V and 1 base for J; bases not matched to a gene: 4.